This T cell receptor beta chain emerged from a study of technical replicates of blood from a handful of donors. Only in-frame clones appear in the TCRdb table, and some are missing; sequencing was by immunoSEQ multiplex PCR. The repertoire has tens of thousands of clones, more than 90% of them found once; the top ten carry 0.25%. The TCR comes from a human donor in good health. Source material: T cells isolated from PBMCs.

The CDR3 spells CASSQRGTNSYNEQFF. The DNA for the CDR3 is TGTGCCAGTAGTCAAAGGGGAACCAACTCCTACAATGAGCAGTTCTTC. The chain employs TRBV19 and TRBJ2-1; possibly TRBD1 for D (5 bases). There are 16 residues in the CDR3. Germline V gene data show CDR1 as LNHDA and CDR2 as SQIVND (reference sequence). Trimming took off 5 bases at V and 0 bases at J, with 14 bases between the two ends.